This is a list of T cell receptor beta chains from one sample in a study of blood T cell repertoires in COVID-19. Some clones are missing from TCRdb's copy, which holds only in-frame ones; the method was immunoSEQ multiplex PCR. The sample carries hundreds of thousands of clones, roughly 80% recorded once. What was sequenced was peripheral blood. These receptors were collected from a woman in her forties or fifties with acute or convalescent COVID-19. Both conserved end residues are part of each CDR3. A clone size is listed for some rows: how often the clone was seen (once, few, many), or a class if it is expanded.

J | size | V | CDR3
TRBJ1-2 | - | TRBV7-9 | CASSAGGAWGYTF
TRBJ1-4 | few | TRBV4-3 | CASRGGATTNEKLFF
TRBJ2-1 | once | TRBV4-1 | CASRRTFQQGNEQFF
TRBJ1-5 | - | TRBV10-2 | CASSEVRGSSVGPQHF
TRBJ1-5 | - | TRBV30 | CAWREPNQPQHF
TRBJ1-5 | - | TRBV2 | CASSATGGRRQPQHF
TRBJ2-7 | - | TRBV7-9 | CASSLKGEQYF
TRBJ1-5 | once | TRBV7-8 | CASSARKSRETQHF
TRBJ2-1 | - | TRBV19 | CASSIRVVAGGRDFNEQFF
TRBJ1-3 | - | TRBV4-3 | CASSQNAISGNTIYF
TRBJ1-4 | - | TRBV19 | CASSNPGQGLEKLFF
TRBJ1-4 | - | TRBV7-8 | CASSAGTGAQKLFF
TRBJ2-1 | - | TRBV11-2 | CASSLGPSSYNEQFF
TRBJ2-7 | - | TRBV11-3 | CASSLDRSEQYF
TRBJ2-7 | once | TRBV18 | CASSPPGLAGGTYEQYF
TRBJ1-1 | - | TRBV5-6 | CASSLSGDTEAFF
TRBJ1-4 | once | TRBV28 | CASSPKGVRATNEKLFF
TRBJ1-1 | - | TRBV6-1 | CASSDLVGAFF
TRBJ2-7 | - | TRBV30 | CAWSLGQGSYEQYF
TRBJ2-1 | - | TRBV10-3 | CAITDRESSYNEQFF
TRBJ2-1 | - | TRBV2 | CASSPMGGSYNEQFF
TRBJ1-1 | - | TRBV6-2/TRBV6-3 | CASSYGRGNTEAFF
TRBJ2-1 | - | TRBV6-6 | CASSYLLDPAFF
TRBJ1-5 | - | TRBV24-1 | CATSDLNQPQHF
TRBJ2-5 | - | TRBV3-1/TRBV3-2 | CASSHQTGQETQYF
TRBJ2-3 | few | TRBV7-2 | CASSYGTGFTDTQYF
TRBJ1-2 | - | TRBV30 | CAWQAGAGGYTF
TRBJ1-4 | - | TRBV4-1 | CASSQSGTGTEKLFF
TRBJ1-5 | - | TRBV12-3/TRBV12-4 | CASSPNNQPQHF
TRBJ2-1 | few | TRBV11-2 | CASSPRATRRGEQFF
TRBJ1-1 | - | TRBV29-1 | CSVADRTGANTEAFF
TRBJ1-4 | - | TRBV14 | CASSHARRTNEKLFF
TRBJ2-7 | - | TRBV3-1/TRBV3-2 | CASLNPKSSYEQYF
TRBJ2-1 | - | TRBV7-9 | CASSLPSGGQSSSYNEQFF
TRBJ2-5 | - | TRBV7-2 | CASSLGTGSAAETQYF
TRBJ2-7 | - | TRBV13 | CASSPGETSYEQYF
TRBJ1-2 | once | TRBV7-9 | CASSLNFRVPAGYTF
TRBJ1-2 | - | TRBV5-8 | CASSVVLSGGYTF
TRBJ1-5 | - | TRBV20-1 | CSASTGHRGDNQPQHF
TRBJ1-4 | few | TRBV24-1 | CATSDPGTGSEKLFF
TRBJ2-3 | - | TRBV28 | CASSLPGLAGTDTQYF